This T cell receptor (beta chain) appears in the sequencing data of a study of shared clonotypes between healthy human individuals. General study results and limits: Rarefaction showed sorted-subset sequencing was incomplete despite large depth. Shared clonotypes across all four donors exceeded non-shared ones in generation probability.

Replicate PCRs for sorted subsets used around 200 ng DNA; this equaled about 30,000 T cell genomes. Assay: immunoSEQ multiplex PCR; the TCRdb copy retains only in-frame clones and omits some. The sample includes around 2,000,000 clones, about 95% of them seen just once. Notes on this clone: What it binds is unknown.

The naive CD8 fraction comprised CD45RO-negative cells positively selected for CCR7 and excluded terminally differentiated effector memory CD45RA+ cells. This CDR3 is built from 14 residues. Germline CDR1 MNHEY, CDR2 SMNVEV (reference sequence). Trimming cost V 5 bases and J 2 bases; bases outside gene matches: 5. This TCR derives from a man aged 18 to 30 in good health. V gene TRBV27 combines with J gene TRBJ2-5; 7 nucleotides line up with TRBD1. The specimen sequenced was naive CD8+ T cells sorted from blood. The CDR3: CASSTWDRQETQYF. In DNA form, the CDR3 reads TGTGCCAGCAGTACTTGGGACAGACAAGAGACCCAGTACTTC.